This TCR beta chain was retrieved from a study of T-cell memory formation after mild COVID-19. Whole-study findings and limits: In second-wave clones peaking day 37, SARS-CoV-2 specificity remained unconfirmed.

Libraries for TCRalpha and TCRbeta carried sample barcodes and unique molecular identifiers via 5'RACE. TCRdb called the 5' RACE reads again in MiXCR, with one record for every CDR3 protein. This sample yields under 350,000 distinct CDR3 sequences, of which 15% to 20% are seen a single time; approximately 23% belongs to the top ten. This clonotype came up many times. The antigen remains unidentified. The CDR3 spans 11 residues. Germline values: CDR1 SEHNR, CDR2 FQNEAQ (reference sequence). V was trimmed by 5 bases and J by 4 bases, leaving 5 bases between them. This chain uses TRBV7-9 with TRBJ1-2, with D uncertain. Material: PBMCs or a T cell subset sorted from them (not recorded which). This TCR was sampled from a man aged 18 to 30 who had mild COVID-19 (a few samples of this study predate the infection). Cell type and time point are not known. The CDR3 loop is CASSTRYGYTF. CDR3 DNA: TGTGCCAGCAGCACCCGCTATGGCTACACCTTC. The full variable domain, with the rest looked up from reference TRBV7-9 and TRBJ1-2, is DTGVSQNPRHKITKRGQNVTFRCDPISEHNRLYWYRQTLGQGPEFLTYFQNEAQLEKSRLLSDRFSAERPKGSFSTLEIQRTEQGDSAMYLCASSTRYGYTFGSGTRLTVV.